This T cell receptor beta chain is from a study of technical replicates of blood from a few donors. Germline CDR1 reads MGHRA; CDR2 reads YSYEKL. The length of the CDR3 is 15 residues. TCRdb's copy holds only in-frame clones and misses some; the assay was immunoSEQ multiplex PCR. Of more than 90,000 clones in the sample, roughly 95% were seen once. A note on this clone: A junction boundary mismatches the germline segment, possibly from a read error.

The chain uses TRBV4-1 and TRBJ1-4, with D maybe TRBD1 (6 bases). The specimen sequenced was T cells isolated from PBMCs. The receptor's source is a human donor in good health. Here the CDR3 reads CASSRVRTEFIGKNF. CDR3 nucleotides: TGCGCCAGCAGCCGTGTGCGGACAGAGTTTATCGGTAAAAATTTT.